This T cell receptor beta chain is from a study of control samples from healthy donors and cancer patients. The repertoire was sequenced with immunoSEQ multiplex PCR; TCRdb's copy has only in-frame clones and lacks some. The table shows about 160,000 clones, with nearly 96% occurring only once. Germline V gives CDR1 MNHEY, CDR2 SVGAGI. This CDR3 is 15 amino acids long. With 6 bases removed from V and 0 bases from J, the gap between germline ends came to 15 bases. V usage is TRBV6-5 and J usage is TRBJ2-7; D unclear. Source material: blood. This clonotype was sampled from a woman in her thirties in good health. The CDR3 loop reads CASSPPGSSSYEQYF. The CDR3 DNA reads TGTGCCAGCAGCCCCCCCGGCAGCAGCTCCTACGAGCAGTACTTC.